These 13 T cell receptor beta chains were sequenced from one sample in a study of molecular identifiers for immune sequencing clone quantification. One entry per CDR3 protein, called by TCRdb with MiXCR from the PCR reads. The sample contains some 320,000 distinct CDR3 sequences, 20% to 25% of which appear only once. Sequencing was carried out using naive CD8+ T cells from blood, with Jurkat cell RNA spiked in. Subset given: FACS-sorted CD8+CD4-CCR7+CD45RA+ naive T cells. The receptor source for this set is a human donor in good health. Some libraries in this study had Jurkat cell RNA spiked in.

This clonotype was found many times. CDR3 bases: TGTGCCAGCAGCTTCGGAGACAGGGGGCGCTACAATGAGCAGTTCTTC. Protein sequence: CASSFGDRGRYNEQFF. The chain joins TRBV5-6 to TRBJ2-1; 10 bases match TRBD1. The CDR3 sequence is 16 residues long. V trimming: 2 bases; J trimming: 3 bases; junction bases outside the gene matches: 5. Germline lookup yields CDR1 SGHDT and CDR2 YYEEEE.

The chain employs TRBV6-6 and TRBJ2-1; TRBD1 matches 8 bases. The CDR3 contains 14 residues. V dropped 6 bases and J dropped 4; count of bases not matched to a gene: 5. Germline values: CDR1 MNHNY, CDR2 SVGAGI (reference sequence). The CDR3 sequence: CASSIRDRYNEQFF. The DNA for the CDR3 is TGTGCCAGCAGCATCCGGGACAGGTACAATGAGCAGTTCTTC.

This clonotype was counted between two and nine times. The J gene is TRBJ2-2, the V gene TRBV30; 8 bases align to TRBD1. The germline V gene encodes CDR1 GTSNPN and CDR2 SVGIG (reference sequence). Trimming cost V 5 bases and J 1 base; bases outside gene matches: 6. The CDR3 is made up of 15 amino acids. CDR3 residues: CAWGTGTGNTGELFF. The CDR3 region has the DNA TGTGCCTGGGGTACCGGGACAGGGAACACCGGGGAGCTGTTTTTT.

The chain couples TRBV12-3 or TRBV12-4 to TRBJ1-1, with 7 bases lining up with TRBD1. After removal of 5 bases from V and 0 bases from J, the junction contained 3 bases not matched to a gene. The CDR3 sequence is 14 residues long. CDR3 loop: CASSGTALNTEAFF. The CDR3 DNA follows: TGTGCCAGCAGTGGGACAGCCTTGAACACTGAAGCTTTCTTT.

In the case of this clonotype: A much larger clone is a single base away; this may be a read error. V is TRBV4-1 and J is TRBJ1-5; D is ambiguous. From germline, CDR1 is MGHRA and CDR2 YSYEKL. The CDR3 is 13 amino acids. This CDR3 is CASRQSLNQPQHF. In DNA, the CDR3 is TGCGCCAGCCGCCAAAGTCTCAATCAGCCCCAGCATTTT.

As for this clonotype: A read error is possible here, since a much larger clone lies one base away. The chain links TRBV29-1 to TRBJ2-7, with TRBD1 identical over 8 bases. From germline, CDR1 is SQVTM and CDR2 ANQGSEA. The CDR3 is made up of 15 amino acids. CDR3 nucleotides: TGCAGCGTCCGATTGGACAGGGTAGTCTCCTACGAGCGGTACTTC. Its translation: CSVRLDRVVSYERYF.

As regards this clonotype: This clone may be a read error of a much larger clone one base away. V gene TRBV28 combines with J gene TRBJ2-3; D call uncertain. Deletions cut 5 bases from V and 1 base from J, with 7 bases between. This CDR3 has 13 residues. Germline lookup yields CDR1 MDHEN and CDR2 SYDVKM. The CDR3 loop is CASSAWGTDTQYF. The DNA of the CDR3 is TGTGCCAGCAGTGCGTGGGGCACAGATACGCAGTATTTT.

This clonotype was recorded at least ten times. The V gene is TRBV2, the J gene TRBJ2-7; either TRBD1 or TRBD2 may fit D (5 bases each). This CDR3 contains 13 residues. With 6 bases removed from V and 2 bases from J, the gap between germline ends came to 11 bases. The germline gives CDR1 SNHLY, CDR2 FYNNEI. CDR3 in amino acids: CASRTGTAYEQYF. The CDR3, as DNA: TGTGCCAGCAGGACGGGGACGGCCTACGAGCAGTACTTC.

This clonotype was found once. A much larger clone sits a single nucleotide away, making a read error possible. This sequence joins TRBV18 and TRBJ2-7; the match to TRBD1 covers 7 bases. CDR1 and CDR2 from the germline V gene are KGHSH and LQKENI. This CDR3 is built from 14 residues. With 3 bases clipped from V and 1 base from J, the junction kept 3 bases outside the gene matches. CDR3 amino acids: CASSPVRGSYEQYF. The CDR3 DNA sequence: TGTGCCAGCTCACCGGTCAGGGGGTCCTACGAGCAGTACTTC.

Ten or more counts support this clonotype. The V gene is TRBV30, the J gene TRBJ1-2, with 10 bases matching TRBD1. Germline CDR1 GTSNPN, CDR2 SVGIG (reference sequence). The CDR3 sequence is 15 residues long. Losses at the gene ends were 3 bases for V and 7 bases for J; bases not matched to a gene: 11. The DNA for the CDR3 is TGTGCCTGGAGACAAACCGACAGGGGGCGCGTTGGCTACACCTTC. Amino acid sequence: CAWRQTDRGRVGYTF.

Turning to this clonotype: With a much larger clone just one base away, this may be a read error. The J gene is TRBJ1-5, the V gene TRBV2; no clear D gene. The germline CDR1 and CDR2 sequences are SNHLY and FYNNEI. V was trimmed by 4 bases and J by 7 bases, leaving 20 bases between them. This CDR3 is 16 amino acids long. CDR3 sequence reads: CASSGAVQISGQPQHF. The CDR3 DNA follows: TGTGCCAGCAGTGGAGCGGTGCAGATTAGCGGCCAGCCCCAGCATTTT.

Notes on this clonotype: The CDR3 does not end in the conserved phenylalanine or tryptophan, so this is likely a read error. This chain joins TRBV7-9 and TRBJ2-3; D is undetermined. The CDR3 totals 13 residues. From germline, CDR1 is SEHNR and CDR2 FQNEAQ (reference sequence). Trimming left V 0 bases short and J 3 bases short, with 4 bases between. DNA of the CDR3: TGTGCCAGCAGCTTAGCAGCGACAGATACGCAGTATTCT. Its translation: CASSLAATDTQYS.

This clonotype showed up many times. The V call is TRBV4-1, the J call TRBJ1-5; D is ambiguous. CDR1 is MGHRA and CDR2 is YSYEKL in the germline V gene. This CDR3 is 16 amino acids long. V lost 1 base, J lost 2 bases, and 12 bases lay in between. CDR3 sequence: CASSQVALSGNQPQHF. CDR3 bases: TGCGCCAGCAGCCAAGTTGCGTTATCCGGCAATCAGCCCCAGCATTTT.